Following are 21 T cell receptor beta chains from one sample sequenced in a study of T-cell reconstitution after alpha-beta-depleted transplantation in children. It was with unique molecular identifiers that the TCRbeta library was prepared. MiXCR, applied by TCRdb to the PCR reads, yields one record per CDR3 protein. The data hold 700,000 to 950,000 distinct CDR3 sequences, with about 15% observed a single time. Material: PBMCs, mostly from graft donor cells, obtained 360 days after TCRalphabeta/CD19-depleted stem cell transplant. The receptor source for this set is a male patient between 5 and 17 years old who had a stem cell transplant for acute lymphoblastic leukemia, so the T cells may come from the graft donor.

CDR3 nucleotide sequence: TGTGCCAGCAGCTTAGAGGGGCACATTCAGTACTTC. It translates to CASSLEGHIQYF. This chain uses TRBV7-8 with TRBJ2-4, with D perhaps TRBD1 (5 bases). Germline CDR1 reads SGHVS; CDR2 reads FQNEAQ. The V gene lost 1 base and the J gene lost 8 bases, with 6 bases spanning the gap. The CDR3 is 12 amino acids.

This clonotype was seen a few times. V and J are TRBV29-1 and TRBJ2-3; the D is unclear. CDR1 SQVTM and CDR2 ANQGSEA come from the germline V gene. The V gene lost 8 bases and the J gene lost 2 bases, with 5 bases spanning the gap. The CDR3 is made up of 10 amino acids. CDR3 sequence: CSTITDTQYF. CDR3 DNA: TGCAGCACAATCACAGATACGCAGTATTTT.

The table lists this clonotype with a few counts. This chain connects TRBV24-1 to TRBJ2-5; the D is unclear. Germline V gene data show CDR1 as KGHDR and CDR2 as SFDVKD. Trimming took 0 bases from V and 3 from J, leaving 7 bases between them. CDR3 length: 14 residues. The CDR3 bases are TGTGCCACCAGTGATTTGAGAACAGAAGAGACCCAGTACTTC. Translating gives CATSDLRTEETQYF.

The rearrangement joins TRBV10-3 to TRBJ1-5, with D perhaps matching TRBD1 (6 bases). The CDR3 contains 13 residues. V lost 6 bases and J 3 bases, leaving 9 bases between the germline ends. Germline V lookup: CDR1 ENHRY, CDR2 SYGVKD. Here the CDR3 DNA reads TGTGCCATCAGGGACAGAACCAATCAGCCCCAGCATTTT. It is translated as CAIRDRTNQPQHF.

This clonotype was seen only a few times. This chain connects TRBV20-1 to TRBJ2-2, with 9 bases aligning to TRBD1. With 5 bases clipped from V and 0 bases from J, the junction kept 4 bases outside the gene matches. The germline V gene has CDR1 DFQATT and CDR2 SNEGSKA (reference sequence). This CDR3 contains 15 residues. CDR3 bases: TGCAGTGCTTCCCGGGACAGGGCGAACACCGGGGAGCTGTTTTTT. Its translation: CSASRDRANTGELFF.

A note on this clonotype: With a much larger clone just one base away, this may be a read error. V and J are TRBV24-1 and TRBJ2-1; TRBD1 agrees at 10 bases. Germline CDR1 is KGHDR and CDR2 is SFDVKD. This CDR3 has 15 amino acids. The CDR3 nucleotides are TGTGCCTCCAGTGAGGGACAGGGGTATTACAATGAGCAGTTCTTC. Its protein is CASSEGQGYYNEQFF.

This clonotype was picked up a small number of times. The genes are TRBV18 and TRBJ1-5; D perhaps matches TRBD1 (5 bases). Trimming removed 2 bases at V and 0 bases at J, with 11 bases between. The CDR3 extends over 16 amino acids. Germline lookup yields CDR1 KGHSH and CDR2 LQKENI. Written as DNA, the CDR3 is TGTGCCAGCTCACCAACTTACAGGATTAGCAATCAGCCCCAGCATTTT. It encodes CASSPTYRISNQPQHF.

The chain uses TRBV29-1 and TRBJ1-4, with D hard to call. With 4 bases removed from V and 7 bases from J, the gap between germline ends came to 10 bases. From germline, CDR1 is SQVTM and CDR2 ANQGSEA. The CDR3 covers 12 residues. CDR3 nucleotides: TGCAGCGTTGGAGGGAAGGGTGAAAAACTGTTTTTT. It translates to CSVGGKGEKLFF.

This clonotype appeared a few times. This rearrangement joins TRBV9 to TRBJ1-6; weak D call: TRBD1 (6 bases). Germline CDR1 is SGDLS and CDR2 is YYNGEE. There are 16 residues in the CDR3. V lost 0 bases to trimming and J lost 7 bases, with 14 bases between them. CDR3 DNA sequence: TGTGCCAGCAGCGTAGCTCCTGGACAGCTAAATTCACCCCTCCACTTT. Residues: CASSVAPGQLNSPLHF. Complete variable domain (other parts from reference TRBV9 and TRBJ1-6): DSGVTQTPKHLITATGQRVTLRCSPRSGDLSVYWYQQSLDQGLQFLIQYYNGEERAKGNILERFSAQQFPDLHSELNLSSLELGDSALYFCASSVAPGQLNSPLHFGNGTRLTVT.

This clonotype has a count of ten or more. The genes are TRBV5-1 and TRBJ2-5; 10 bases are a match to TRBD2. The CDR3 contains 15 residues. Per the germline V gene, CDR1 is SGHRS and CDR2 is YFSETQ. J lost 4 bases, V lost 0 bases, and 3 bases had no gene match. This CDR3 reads CASSLALAGVETQYF. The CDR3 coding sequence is TGCGCCAGCAGCTTGGCCCTAGCGGGAGTAGAGACCCAGTACTTC.

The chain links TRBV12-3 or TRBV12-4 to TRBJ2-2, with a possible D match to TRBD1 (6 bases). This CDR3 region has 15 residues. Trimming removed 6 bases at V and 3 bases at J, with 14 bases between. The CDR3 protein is CASRWAGAYTGELFF. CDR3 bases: TGTGCCAGCAGGTGGGCAGGGGCGTACACCGGGGAGCTGTTTTTT.

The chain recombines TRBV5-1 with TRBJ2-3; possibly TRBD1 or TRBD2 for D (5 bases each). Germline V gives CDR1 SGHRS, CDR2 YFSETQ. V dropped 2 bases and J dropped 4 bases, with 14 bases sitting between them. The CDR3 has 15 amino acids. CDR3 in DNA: TGCGCCAGCAGCTTACCCCTCCCGGGGCCAGATACGCAGTATTTT. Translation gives CASSLPLPGPDTQYF.

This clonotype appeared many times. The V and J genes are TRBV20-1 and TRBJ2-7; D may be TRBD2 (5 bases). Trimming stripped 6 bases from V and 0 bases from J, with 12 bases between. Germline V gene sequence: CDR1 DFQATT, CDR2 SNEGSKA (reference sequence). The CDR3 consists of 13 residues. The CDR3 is CSAESGSSYEQYF. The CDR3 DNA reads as TGCAGTGCCGAAAGCGGTAGCTCCTACGAGCAGTACTTC.

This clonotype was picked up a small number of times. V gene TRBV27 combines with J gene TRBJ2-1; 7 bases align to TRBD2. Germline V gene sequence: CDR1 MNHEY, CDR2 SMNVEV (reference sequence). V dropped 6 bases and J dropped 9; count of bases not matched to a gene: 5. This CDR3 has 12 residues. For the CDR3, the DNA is TGTGCCAGCAGCTTTAGGGAGGGTGAGCAGTTCTTC. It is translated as CASSFREGEQFF.

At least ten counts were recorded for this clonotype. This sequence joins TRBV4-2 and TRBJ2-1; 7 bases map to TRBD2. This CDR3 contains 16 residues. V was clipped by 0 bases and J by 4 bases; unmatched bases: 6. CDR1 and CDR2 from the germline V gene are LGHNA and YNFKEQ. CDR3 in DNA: TGTGCCAGCAGCCAAGATAAACTAGCGTTATACAATGAGCAGTTCTTC. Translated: CASSQDKLALYNEQFF.

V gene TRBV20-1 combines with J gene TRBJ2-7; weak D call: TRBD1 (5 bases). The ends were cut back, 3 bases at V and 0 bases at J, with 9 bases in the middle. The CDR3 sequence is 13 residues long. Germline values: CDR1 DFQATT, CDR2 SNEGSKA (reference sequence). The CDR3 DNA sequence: TGCAGTGCTAGGGACACGACCTCCTACGAGCAGTACTTC. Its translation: CSARDTTSYEQYF.

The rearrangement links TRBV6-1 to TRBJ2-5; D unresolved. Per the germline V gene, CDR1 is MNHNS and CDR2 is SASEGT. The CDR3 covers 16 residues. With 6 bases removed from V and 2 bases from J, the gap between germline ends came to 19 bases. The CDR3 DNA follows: TGTGCCAGCAGCGATAGAGTTGCGCGGATACAAGAGACCCAGTACTTC. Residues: CASSDRVARIQETQYF.

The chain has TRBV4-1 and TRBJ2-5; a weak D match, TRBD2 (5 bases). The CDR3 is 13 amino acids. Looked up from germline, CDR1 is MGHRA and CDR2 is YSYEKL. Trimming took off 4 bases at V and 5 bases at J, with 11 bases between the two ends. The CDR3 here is CASSLGIAETQYF. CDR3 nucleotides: TGCGCCAGCAGCCTCGGGATTGCGGAGACCCAGTACTTC.

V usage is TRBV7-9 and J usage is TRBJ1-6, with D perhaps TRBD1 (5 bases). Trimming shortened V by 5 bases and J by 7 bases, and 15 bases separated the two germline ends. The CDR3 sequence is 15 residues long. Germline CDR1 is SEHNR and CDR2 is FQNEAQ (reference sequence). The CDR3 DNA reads TGTGCCAGCAGCCCCTCGGGGACCGCGAATTCACCCCTCCACTTT. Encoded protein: CASSPSGTANSPLHF.

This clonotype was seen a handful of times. CDR3 protein: CASSLGTLGNEQFF. DNA for the CDR3: TGTGCCAGCAGTTTGGGGACCCTGGGTAATGAGCAGTTCTTC. The J gene is TRBJ2-1, the V gene TRBV12-3 or TRBV12-4; D assignment may be TRBD1 or TRBD2 (5 bases each). The CDR3 sequence is 14 residues long. The V end lost 3 bases, the J end lost 7 bases, and 13 bases lay between the germline ends.

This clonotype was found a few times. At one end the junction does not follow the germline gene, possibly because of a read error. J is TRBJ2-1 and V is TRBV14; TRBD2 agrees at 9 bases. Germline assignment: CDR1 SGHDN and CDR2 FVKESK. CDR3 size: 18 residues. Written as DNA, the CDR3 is TGTGCCAGCTGCCAAGCGAGGATAGCGGGAGATCCCTACAATGAGCAGTTCTTC. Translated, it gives CASCQARIAGDPYNEQFF.